Presented here are 9 T cell receptor beta chains from one specimen sequenced in a study of T cell responses to AZD1222 COVID-19 vaccine. The method was immunoSEQ multiplex PCR; TCRdb's version includes in-frame clones alone and lacks a portion of them. The sample includes about 200,000 clones, 80% to 95% seen only once; the top ten take 1%. The sample in question was peripheral blood, obtained 28 days after the second AZD1222 dose. The receptors here all came from an adult who received the AZD1222 COVID-19 vaccine.

CDR3 bases: TGCAGTGCTAGTGGGACAGAGGGCCTATCGGGGCCCCAGCATTTT. Amino acid sequence: CSASGTEGLSGPQHF. This chain connects TRBV20-1 to TRBJ1-5, with TRBD1 matching 7 bases. The J segment lost 9 bases and the V segment lost 3 bases, leaving 14 bases of the junction unmatched. The CDR3 is 15 amino acids. Germline CDR1 reads DFQATT; CDR2 reads SNEGSKA (reference sequence).

V usage is TRBV4-1 and J usage is TRBJ1-3, with a weak D call TRBD1 (6 bases). Germline lookup yields CDR1 MGHRA and CDR2 YSYEKL. The CDR3 is 14 amino acids. V lost 2 bases, J lost 4 bases, and 9 bases lay in between. The CDR3 DNA sequence: TGCGCCAGCAGCCAACAGGGGAGAGGAAACACCATATATTTT. Protein product: CASSQQGRGNTIYF.

The chain uses TRBV9 and TRBJ2-2; 9 nucleotides line up with TRBD2. The CDR3 has 17 amino acids. The trim removed 4 bases at V and 0 bases at J, leaving 7 bases unmatched. In germline, CDR1 is SGDLS, CDR2 YYNGEE. The CDR3 region has the DNA TGTGCCAGCAGCTACATAGCGGGGGCCGCGAACACCGGGGAGCTGTTTTTT. Encoded protein: CASSYIAGAANTGELFF.

The J gene is TRBJ1-2, the V gene TRBV7-3; a possible D gene is TRBD1 (6 bases). From germline, CDR1 is SGHTA and CDR2 FQGTGA. Trimming stripped 1 base from V and 7 bases from J, with 13 bases between. CDR3 size: 14 residues. Here the CDR3 reads CASSLNRVDAGYTF. For the CDR3, the DNA is TGTGCCAGCAGCTTAAACAGGGTTGATGCTGGCTACACCTTC.

V is TRBV3-1 (or the pseudogene TRBV3-2) and J is TRBJ1-2, with a weak D call TRBD1 (5 bases). The germline CDR1 and CDR2 sequences are LGHDT and YNNKEL (reference sequence). V lost 3 bases and J 2 bases, leaving 13 bases between the germline ends. The CDR3 has 15 amino acids. In DNA form, the CDR3 reads TGTGCCAGCAGCCACCAGGGACGGGTGAACTATGGCTACACCTTC. Protein sequence: CASSHQGRVNYGYTF.

The chain links TRBV5-6 to TRBJ2-1; the match to TRBD1 covers 9 bases. The CDR3 is made up of 16 amino acids. Germline loops: CDR1 SGHDT, CDR2 YYEEEE. J lost 8 bases, V lost 2 bases, and 11 bases had no gene match. The CDR3 region has the DNA TGTGCCAGCAGCTTAGGGGGTGGGACAGGGTTCGATGAGCAGTTCTTC. This codes for CASSLGGGTGFDEQFF. Supplemented by reference TRBV5-6 and TRBJ2-1, the full variable domain reads DAGVTQSPTHLIKTRGQQVTLRCSPKSGHDTVSWYQQALGQGPQFIFQYYEEEERQRGNFPDRFSGHQFPNYSSELNVNALLLGDSALYLCASSLGGGTGFDEQFFGPGTRLTVL.

The sample holds one count of this clone. This chain uses TRBV4-1 with TRBJ2-1; D is possibly TRBD1 (6 bases). The CDR3 is 17 residues long. V gave up 4 bases and J gave up 4 bases, with 20 bases separating them. Germline V CDR1 and CDR2: MGHRA, YSYEKL. DNA for the CDR3: TGCGCCAGCAGCCGATTACGGACAGTCCTGGTGTACAATGAGCAGTTCTTC. Its translation is CASSRLRTVLVYNEQFF.

The chain employs TRBV12-3 or TRBV12-4 and TRBJ1-1; weak D call: TRBD1 (6 bases). Trimming took 6 bases from V and 11 from J, leaving 13 bases between them. The CDR3 is 11 residues long. In nucleotides, the CDR3 is TGTGCCAGCAGGTTGACAGGCGTGGCTTTCTTT. This translates into CASRLTGVAFF.

The gene calls are TRBV3-1 (or the pseudogene TRBV3-2) and TRBJ1-2, with 9 positions matching TRBD1. The length of the CDR3 is 14 residues. Germline CDR1 reads LGHDT; CDR2 reads YNNKEL (reference sequence). Trimming cost V 6 bases and J 3 bases; bases outside gene matches: 5. In DNA form, the CDR3 reads TGTGCCAGCAGTTCCGGGACAGGGTACTATGGCTACACCTTC. This translates into CASSSGTGYYGYTF.